This TCR beta chain was sequenced for a study of high-grade serous ovarian cancer treatment subgroups. Tumor tissue was taken before any definitive surgery or chemotherapy was given. This clone was detected only a few times. There are 13 residues in the CDR3. V was trimmed by 1 base and J by 5 bases, leaving 8 bases between them. Germline CDR1 is SEHNR and CDR2 is FQNEAQ (reference sequence). Sequenced by immunoSEQ multiplex PCR; TCRdb stores in-frame clones only, minus some. The sample contains under 4,000 clones, over 65% of which appear only once. The sequence was obtained from a human donor with high-grade serous ovarian cancer. The source material was tumor tissue. This rearrangement joins TRBV7-9 to TRBJ1-2; D may be TRBD1 (5 bases). The CDR3 is CASSLETEYGYTF. CDR3 nucleotide sequence: TGTGCCAGCAGCTTAGAGACAGAGTATGGCTACACCTTC.